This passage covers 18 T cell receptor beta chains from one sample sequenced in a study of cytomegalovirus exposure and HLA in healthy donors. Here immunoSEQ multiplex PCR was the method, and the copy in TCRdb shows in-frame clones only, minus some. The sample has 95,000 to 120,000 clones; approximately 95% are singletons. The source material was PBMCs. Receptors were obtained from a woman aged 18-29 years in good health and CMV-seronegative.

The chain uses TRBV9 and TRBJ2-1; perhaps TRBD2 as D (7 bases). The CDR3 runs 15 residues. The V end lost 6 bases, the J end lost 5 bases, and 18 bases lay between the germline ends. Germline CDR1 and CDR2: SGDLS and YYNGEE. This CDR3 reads CASTLRGGPNNEQFF. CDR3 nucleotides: TGTGCCAGCACCCTGAGGGGGGGGCCGAACAATGAGCAGTTCTTC.

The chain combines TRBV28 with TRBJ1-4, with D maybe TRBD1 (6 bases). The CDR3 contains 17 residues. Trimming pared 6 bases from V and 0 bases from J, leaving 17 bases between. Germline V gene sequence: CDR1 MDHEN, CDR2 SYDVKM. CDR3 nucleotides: TGTGCCAGCAGCCGCGGGGGCGGGGGTTCAACTAATGAAAAACTGTTTTTT. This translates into CASSRGGGGSTNEKLFF. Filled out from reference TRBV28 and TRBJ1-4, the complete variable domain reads DVKVTQSSRYLVKRTGEKVFLECVQDMDHENMFWYRQDPGLGLRLIYFSYDVKMKEKGDIPEGYSVSREKKERFSLILESASTNQTSMYLCASSRGGGGSTNEKLFFGSGTQLSVL.

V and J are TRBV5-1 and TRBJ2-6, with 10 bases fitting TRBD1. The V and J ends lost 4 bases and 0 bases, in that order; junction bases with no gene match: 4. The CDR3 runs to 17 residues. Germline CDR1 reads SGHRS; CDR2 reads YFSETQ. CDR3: CASSGGTGASGANVLTF. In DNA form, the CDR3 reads TGCGCCAGCAGCGGCGGGACAGGGGCCTCTGGGGCCAACGTCCTGACTTTC.

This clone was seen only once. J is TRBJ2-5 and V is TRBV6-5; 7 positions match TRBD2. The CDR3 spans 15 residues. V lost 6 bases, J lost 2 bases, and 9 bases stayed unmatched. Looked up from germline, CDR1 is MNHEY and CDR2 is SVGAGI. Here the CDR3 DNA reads TGTGCCAGCAGAAGTGGGGGGGGACTGCAAGAGACCCAGTACTTC. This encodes CASRSGGGLQETQYF.

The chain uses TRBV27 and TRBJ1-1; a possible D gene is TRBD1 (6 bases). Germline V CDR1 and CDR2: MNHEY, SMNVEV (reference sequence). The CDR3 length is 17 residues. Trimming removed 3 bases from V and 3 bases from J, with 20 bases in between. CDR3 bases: TGTGCCAGCAGTTTTTCGGTTTCGGGAAACAGGGACACTGAAGCTTTCTTT. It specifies CASSFSVSGNRDTEAFF.

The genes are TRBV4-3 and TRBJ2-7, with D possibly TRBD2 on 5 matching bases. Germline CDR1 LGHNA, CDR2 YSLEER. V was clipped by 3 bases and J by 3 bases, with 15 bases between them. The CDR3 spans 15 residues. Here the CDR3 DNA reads TGCGCCAGCAGCCAGGCGGTCGGGATCTACTACGAGCAGTACTTC. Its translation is CASSQAVGIYYEQYF.

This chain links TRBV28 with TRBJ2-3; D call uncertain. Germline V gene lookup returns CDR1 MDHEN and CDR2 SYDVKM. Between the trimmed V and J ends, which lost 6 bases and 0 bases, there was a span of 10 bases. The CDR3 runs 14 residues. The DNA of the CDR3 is TGTGCCAGCAGATGGCAGGCGAGCACAGATACGCAGTATTTT. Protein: CASRWQASTDTQYF.

Here the CDR3 reads CASSQRAGEQYF. The CDR3 DNA sequence: TGTGCCAGCAGTCAGCGGGCGGGCGAGCAGTACTTC. The rearrangement uses TRBV11-2 and TRBJ2-7, with D maybe TRBD2 (6 bases). V was shortened by 6 bases and J by 6 bases, with 12 bases between the two germline ends. The CDR3 is 12 residues long. Germline V gives CDR1 SGHAT, CDR2 FQNNGV.

The CDR3, as DNA: TGTGCCAGCAGCCCGGACAGGGTAGATCACGAGCAGTACTTC. Protein sequence: CASSPDRVDHEQYF. The chain couples TRBV9 to TRBJ2-7; 8 bases align to TRBD1. The CDR3 is 14 residues long. The V and J ends lost 4 bases and 5 bases, in that order; junction bases with no gene match: 8. CDR1 is SGDLS and CDR2 is YYNGEE in the germline V gene.

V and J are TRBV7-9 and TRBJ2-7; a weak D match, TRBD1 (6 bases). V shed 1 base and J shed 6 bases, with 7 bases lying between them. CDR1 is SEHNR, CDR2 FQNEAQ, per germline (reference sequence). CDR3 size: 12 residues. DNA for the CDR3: TGTGCCAGCAGCTTAGGAGGGGGCGAGCAGTACTTC. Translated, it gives CASSLGGGEQYF.

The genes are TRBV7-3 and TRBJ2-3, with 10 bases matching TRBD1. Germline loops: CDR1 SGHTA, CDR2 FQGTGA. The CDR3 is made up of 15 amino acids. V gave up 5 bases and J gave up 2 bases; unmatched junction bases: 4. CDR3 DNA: TGTGCCAGCAGCGACAGGGGGCTAAACACAGATACGCAGTATTTT. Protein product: CASSDRGLNTDTQYF.

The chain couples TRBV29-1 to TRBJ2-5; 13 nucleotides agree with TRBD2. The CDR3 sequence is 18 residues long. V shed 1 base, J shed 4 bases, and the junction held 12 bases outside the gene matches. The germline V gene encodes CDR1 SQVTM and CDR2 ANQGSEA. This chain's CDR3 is CSVEGDRGLAGLGETQYF. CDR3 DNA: TGCAGCGTTGAAGGGGATAGGGGACTAGCGGGACTGGGAGAGACCCAGTACTTC.

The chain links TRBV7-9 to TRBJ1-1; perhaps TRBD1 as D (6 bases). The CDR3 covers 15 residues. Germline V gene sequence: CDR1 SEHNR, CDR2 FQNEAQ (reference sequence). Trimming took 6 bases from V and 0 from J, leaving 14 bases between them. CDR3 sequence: CASSPETGLNTEAFF. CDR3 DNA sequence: TGTGCCAGCAGTCCAGAGACAGGCTTGAACACTGAAGCTTTCTTT.

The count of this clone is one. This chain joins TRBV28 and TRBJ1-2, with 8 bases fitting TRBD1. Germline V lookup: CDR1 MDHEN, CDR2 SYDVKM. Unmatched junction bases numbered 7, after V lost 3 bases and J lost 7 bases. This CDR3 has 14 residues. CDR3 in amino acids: CASSFWQGAIGYTF. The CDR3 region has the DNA TGTGCCAGCAGTTTCTGGCAGGGGGCGATTGGCTACACCTTC.

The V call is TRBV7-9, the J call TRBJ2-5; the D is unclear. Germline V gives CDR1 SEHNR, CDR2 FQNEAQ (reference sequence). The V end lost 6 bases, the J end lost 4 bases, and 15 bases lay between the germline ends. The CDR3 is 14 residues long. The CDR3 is CASRPHSGRETQYF. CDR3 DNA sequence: TGTGCCAGCAGACCCCACTCAGGCCGAGAGACCCAGTACTTC.

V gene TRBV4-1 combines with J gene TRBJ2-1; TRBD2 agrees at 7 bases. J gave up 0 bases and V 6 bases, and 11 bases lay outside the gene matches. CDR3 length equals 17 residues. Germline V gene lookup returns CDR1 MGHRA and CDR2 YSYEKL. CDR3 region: CASRPPSAGDSYNEQFF. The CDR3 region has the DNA TGCGCCAGCAGACCGCCCTCGGCGGGGGACTCCTACAATGAGCAGTTCTTC.

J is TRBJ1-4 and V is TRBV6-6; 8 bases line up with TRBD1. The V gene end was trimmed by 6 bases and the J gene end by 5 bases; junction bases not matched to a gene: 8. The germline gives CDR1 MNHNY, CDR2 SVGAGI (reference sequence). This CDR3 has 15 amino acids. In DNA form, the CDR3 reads TGTGCCAGCAGGACATCGACAGGGGCGAATGAAAAACTGTTTTTT. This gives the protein CASRTSTGANEKLFF.

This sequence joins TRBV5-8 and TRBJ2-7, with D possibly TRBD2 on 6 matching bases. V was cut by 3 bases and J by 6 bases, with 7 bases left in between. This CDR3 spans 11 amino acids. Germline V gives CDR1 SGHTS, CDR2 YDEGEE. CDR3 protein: CASSWRAEQYF. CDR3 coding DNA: TGTGCCAGCAGCTGGAGGGCCGAGCAGTACTTC.